This T cell receptor (beta chain) was profiled in a study of blood T cell repertoires in COVID-19. Looking at the study overall: COVID-19 samples from acute and convalescent phases originated in the United States, Italy and Spain. T cells, B-cell-depleted T cells, or PBMCs supplied cDNA or gDNA.

In the original workflow: Estimated nucleated cell counts came from reference gene primer amplification. Profiled with immunoSEQ multiplex PCR; TCRdb holds only in-frame clones, not every one. The DNA gave D and trimming, while V, J and clone size come from that table. The data hold 250,000 or so clones, with around 90% observed a single time. The germline gives CDR1 KGHSH, CDR2 LQKENI. The CDR3 consists of 17 residues. V lost 5 bases to trimming and J lost 0 bases, with 17 bases between them. Sequencing was performed on peripheral blood. This clonotype was obtained from a woman between 40 and 55 years old who had recovered from COVID-19. The chain is built from TRBV18 and TRBJ2-1, with D tentatively TRBD1 (6 bases). The CDR3 DNA follows: TGTGCCAGCTCATCCCGGAACAGGGAAGGCTCCTACAATGAGCAGTTCTTC. Amino acids: CASSSRNREGSYNEQFF.